A single sample is the source of the 11 T cell receptor beta chains below, sequenced in a study of blood T cell repertoires in COVID-19. Produced via immunoSEQ multiplex PCR; TCRdb's table is partial and in-frame only. The sample yields 300,000 to 500,000 clones, over 75% seen once. Input material: PBMCs or T cells enriched from blood (not recorded which). Source of these receptors: a woman aged 40-49 years with acute COVID-19.

This chain connects TRBV5-6 to TRBJ1-5; TRBD1 agrees at 8 bases. V trimming: 0 bases; J trimming: 2 bases; junction bases outside the gene matches: 7. The CDR3 has 17 amino acids. The germline V gene has CDR1 SGHDT and CDR2 YYEEEE. The CDR3 sequence is CASSLGMTTGGNQPQHF. As DNA, the CDR3 is TGTGCCAGCAGCTTGGGAATGACGACAGGGGGCAATCAGCCCCAGCATTTT.

The gene calls are TRBV12-5 and TRBJ2-3, with D tentatively TRBD2 (6 bases). The CDR3 is 13 amino acids. V was cut by 6 bases and J by 3 bases, with 10 bases left in between. Germline values: CDR1 LGHNT, CDR2 FRNRAP. CDR3 amino acids: CASGSDYTDTQYF. The CDR3 DNA reads as TGTGCTAGTGGCTCGGACTATACAGATACGCAGTATTTT.

The V and J genes are TRBV5-4 and TRBJ1-2; D ambiguous. Trimming took off 5 bases at V and 3 bases at J, with 14 bases between the two ends. CDR1 and CDR2 (germline): SGHNT, YYREEE (reference sequence). The CDR3 is 14 amino acids. The CDR3 is CASSQVFEDYGYTF. For the CDR3, the DNA is TGTGCCAGCAGTCAGGTCTTCGAAGACTATGGCTACACCTTC.

This clone was counted a single time. This chain links TRBV2 with TRBJ1-6; no clear D. The V end was cut by 1 base, the J end by 8 bases, with 9 bases between. Germline V lookup: CDR1 SNHLY, CDR2 FYNNEI. The length of the CDR3 is 14 residues. CDR3 nucleotide sequence: TGTGCCAGCAGTGAAGGCAGACGGGATTCACCCCTCCACTTT. Its protein product is CASSEGRRDSPLHF.

This clone was observed once. V usage is TRBV30 and J usage is TRBJ2-2, with D unclear. Trimming cost V 5 bases and J 2 bases, with 6 bases left between them. This CDR3 spans 12 amino acids. The germline V gene encodes CDR1 GTSNPN and CDR2 SVGIG (reference sequence). The CDR3 DNA follows: TGTGCCTGGGACACCAACACCGGGGAGCTGTTTTTT. Residues: CAWDTNTGELFF.

The rearrangement uses TRBV29-1 and TRBJ2-7; D is perhaps TRBD1 (6 bases). Germline values: CDR1 SQVTM, CDR2 ANQGSEA. V gave up 0 bases and J gave up 5 bases, with 17 bases separating them. This CDR3 comprises 15 residues. The CDR3 loop is CSVEDPWGPTHEQYF. CDR3 sequence (DNA): TGCAGCGTTGAAGATCCGTGGGGGCCCACCCACGAGCAGTACTTC.

V usage is TRBV28 and J usage is TRBJ1-5; TRBD1 matches at 7 bases. The CDR3 has 15 residues. After removal of 4 bases from V and 4 bases from J, the junction contained 7 bases not matched to a gene. CDR1 and CDR2 (germline): MDHEN, SYDVKM. The CDR3 is CASSSPTGSNQPQHF. The CDR3 DNA is TGTGCCAGCAGTTCTCCGACAGGGAGTAATCAGCCCCAGCATTTT.

The CDR3 protein is CASEGDRIAKNIQYF. CDR3 bases: TGTGCCAGCGAGGGGGACAGAATAGCCAAAAACATTCAGTACTTC. This chain connects TRBV6-5 to TRBJ2-4; 7 bases line up with TRBD1. This CDR3 contains 15 residues. Unmatched junction bases numbered 7, after V lost 8 bases and J lost 0 bases. Germline-derived CDR1 and CDR2 are MNHEY and SVGAGI.

The chain joins TRBV6-2 or TRBV6-3 to TRBJ1-1; perhaps TRBD1 as D (6 bases). Germline lookup yields CDR1 MNHEY and CDR2 SVGEGT. Trimming removed 5 bases at V and 0 bases at J, with 16 bases between. CDR3 length: 16 residues. The CDR3 here is CASSTDFRGLNTEAFF. The CDR3 DNA follows: TGTGCCAGCAGTACCGACTTCAGGGGTCTGAACACTGAAGCTTTCTTT.

The genes are TRBV6-2 or TRBV6-3 and TRBJ2-5; weak D call: TRBD1 (5 bases). Germline values: CDR1 MNHEY, CDR2 SVGEGT. The CDR3 sequence is 14 residues long. The ends were cut back, 2 bases at V and 4 bases at J, with 11 bases in the middle. DNA for the CDR3: TGTGCCAGCAGTTACCGTTGGGGCGGAGAGACCCAGTACTTC. Translating it yields CASSYRWGGETQYF.

This chain joins TRBV19 and TRBJ2-7; 7 bases map to TRBD1. The CDR3 covers 16 residues. Germline values: CDR1 LNHDA, CDR2 SQIVND (reference sequence). Unmatched junction bases numbered 13, after V lost 5 bases and J lost 3 bases. In DNA, the CDR3 is TGTGCCAGTAGTGGCGATACCAGGGGGAAGTTCTACGAGCAGTACTTC. Its protein product is CASSGDTRGKFYEQYF.